Described below is a single T cell receptor (beta chain) sequence and its context. This clonotype was recorded a few times. There is no known antigen for this receptor. The sample holds no much larger clone one base away, and base qualities are not on file. V and J are truncated by 3 bases and 3 bases respectively, leaving an intervening sequence of 11 bases. The germline V gene (reference sequence) supplies CDR1 SGHAT and CDR2 FQDESV. The CDR3 contains 14 residues, cysteine and phenylalanine counted. Here the CDR3 DNA is all that survives: 42 bases in frame from base 1. PBMCs were isolated by Ficoll-Paque density gradient centrifugation. The source of the sample is a study of T-cell memory formation after mild COVID-19 (dated by TCRdb to the early 2020s). For the wider study: Most TCR sequence clusters were specific to one of the two donors. In a couple of donors, T-cell clones that expanded and contracted after mild COVID-19 were tracked by sequencing TCRalpha and TCRbeta repertoires over time. The cohort comprised two young, previously healthy adult volunteers, one female and one male.

These reads were obtained on an Illumina NovaSeq 6000. Using 5'RACE with constant-segment primers, TCRalpha and TCRbeta cDNA libraries were constructed, with sample barcodes and unique molecular identifiers added in the process. RNA was extracted from every sample with Trizol reagent. Library amplification was performed in two PCR steps, and a second sample barcode and Illumina TruSeq adapters were introduced in the second step. Sequencing of libraries was performed on an Illumina NovaSeq with 2 x 150 bp paired-end reads. The study's processing was this. Reads were demultiplexed and collapsed into UMI-guided consensus sequences with migec v1.2.7. Using mixcr v2.1.11, UMI consensuses were aligned to TRA and TRB V and J templates and then assembled into clonotypes. Clonotypes were classified as expanded or contracted when called significant by both edgeR and NoisET, with noise models trained on biological replicates. For edgeR calls, a false discovery rate-adjusted p below 0.01 and a log2 fold-change threshold of 1 were applied. As an exploratory analysis of dynamics, max-normalized trajectories of the 1000 most abundant clonotypes were examined with PCA combined with hierarchical clustering. Separately sequenced CD4+ and CD8+ repertoires were used to assign a CD4 or CD8 phenotype to each responding clone. TCRdb trimmed public reads at Q25 via fastp, called clones via MiXCR and kept in-frame beta chains. All rows with the same CDR3 protein become a single entry with the most common DNA and genes. The V and J calls were determined by TCRdb, not by the authors. The sample profile shows fewer than 550,000 distinct CDR3 sequences; around 19% of them were found once. Roughly 8.4% of the sample is taken by the ten largest.

Overall results and qualifications from the work: From day 15 to 85, contracting clones showed balanced CD4/CD8 phenotypes, whereas a second wave of clones that expanded from day 15 to 37 leaned towards CD4+. Contracting CD4+ clones appeared mostly in the CM and EM memory subsets, whereas CD8+ clones were enriched in EMRA. The study included only two mild cases, and larger cohorts that include severe cases with pre-infection samples were judged to be necessary. Some responding clones were detected in pre-infection memory, which suggested that pre-existing cross-reactive memory T cells had joined the SARS-CoV-2 response. SARS-CoV-2 specificity was not confirmed for the second-wave clones peaking on day 37.

Sequenced input: PBMCs or a T cell subset sorted from them (not recorded which). The sequence derives from an adult woman who had mild COVID-19 (a few samples of this study predate the infection). The sample titles of this study are shuffled in the database, so cell type and time point are left out; the donor was told from shared clones. The chain is made from TRBV11-1 and TRBJ2-5, and TRBD2 may be the D gene, going by 6 matching bases. The nucleotide sequence is TGTGCCAGCAGCTTGGGACTTCGCGAAGAGACCCAGTACTTC. Its coded protein is CASSLGLREETQYF.